Shown below are 7 T cell receptor beta chains from a single sample sequenced in a study of post-analysis software for immune sequencing data. Points from the study as a whole: Five or six TRBV segments were significantly more frequent in patients than in controls. TRBV5-6, TRBV5-1 and TRBV20-1 were among these segments.

These receptors lack a known antigen. Unique molecular identifiers were built into the TCR beta cDNA libraries. One entry per CDR3 protein results from TCRdb running MiXCR on the PCR reads. The table includes roughly 200,000 distinct CDR3 sequences, approximately 30% detected once. Sequenced: blood. The receptors here all came from a girl under 18 with multiple sclerosis.

This clonotype was observed many times. The rearrangement uses TRBV6-5 and TRBJ1-5, with 8 bases matching TRBD1. The CDR3 runs to 14 residues. CDR1 and CDR2 (germline): MNHEY, SVGAGI. V shed 4 bases and J 7 bases; nucleotides not matched to a gene: 6. In nucleotides, the CDR3 is TGTGCCAGCAGTTCGACAGGGGCGGGCCAGCCCCAGCATTTT. Residues: CASSSTGAGQPQHF.

In this sample, this clonotype turned up once. V gene TRBV6-5 combines with J gene TRBJ1-2; 8 positions match TRBD1. The CDR3 length is 12 residues. Unmatched junction bases numbered 4, after V lost 9 bases and J lost 4 bases. The germline V gene encodes CDR1 MNHEY and CDR2 SVGAGI. The CDR3 nucleotides read TGTGCCAGGCGACAGGGGAGCTATGGCTACACCTTC. Protein: CARRQGSYGYTF.

This clonotype has ten or more counts. The chain couples TRBV5-1 to TRBJ2-5; TRBD1 matches at 8 bases. CDR3 length: 17 amino acids. The trim removed 0 bases at V and 2 bases at J, leaving 9 bases unmatched. Germline V lookup: CDR1 SGHRS, CDR2 YFSETQ. CDR3 amino acids: CASSLAKTGDLQETQYF. The CDR3 nucleotides are TGCGCCAGCAGCTTGGCCAAGACAGGGGATCTACAAGAGACCCAGTACTTC.

A few counts support this clonotype. CDR3 residues: CASSYQMTSGFETQYF. In nucleotides, the CDR3 is TGTGCCAGCAGTTACCAAATGACTAGCGGGTTCGAGACCCAGTACTTC. The genes are TRBV28 and TRBJ2-5, with TRBD2 identical over 10 bases. V shed 4 bases, J shed 5 bases, and the junction held 10 bases outside the gene matches. Germline V gene data show CDR1 as MDHEN and CDR2 as SYDVKM. CDR3 length equals 16 residues.

The rearrangement joins TRBV5-6 to TRBJ1-2; no firm D call. Germline CDR1 is SGHDT and CDR2 is YYEEEE. Trimming shortened V by 1 base and J by 8 bases, and 9 bases separated the two germline ends. The CDR3 runs 12 residues. This chain's CDR3 is CASSLNPGGYTF. The CDR3 nucleotides are TGTGCCAGCAGCTTGAATCCGGGCGGCTACACCTTC.

This sequence joins TRBV7-3 and TRBJ1-1; the D gene is possibly TRBD1 (5 bases). CDR1 SGHTA and CDR2 FQGTGA come from the germline V gene. With 5 bases removed from V and 7 bases from J, the gap between germline ends came to 20 bases. The CDR3 runs to 15 residues. The chain's CDR3 is CASSPVAGYNGEAFF. Here the CDR3 DNA reads TGTGCCAGCAGCCCCGTTGCAGGGTATAATGGTGAAGCTTTCTTT.

V gene TRBV20-1 combines with J gene TRBJ1-2; maybe TRBD1 (5 bases). Between the trimmed V and J ends, which lost 3 bases and 6 bases, there was a span of 11 bases. This CDR3 is built from 12 residues. Germline V lookup: CDR1 DFQATT, CDR2 SNEGSKA (reference sequence). This CDR3 reads CSASRGADGYTF. DNA for the CDR3: TGCAGTGCTAGTCGTGGGGCCGATGGCTACACCTTC.